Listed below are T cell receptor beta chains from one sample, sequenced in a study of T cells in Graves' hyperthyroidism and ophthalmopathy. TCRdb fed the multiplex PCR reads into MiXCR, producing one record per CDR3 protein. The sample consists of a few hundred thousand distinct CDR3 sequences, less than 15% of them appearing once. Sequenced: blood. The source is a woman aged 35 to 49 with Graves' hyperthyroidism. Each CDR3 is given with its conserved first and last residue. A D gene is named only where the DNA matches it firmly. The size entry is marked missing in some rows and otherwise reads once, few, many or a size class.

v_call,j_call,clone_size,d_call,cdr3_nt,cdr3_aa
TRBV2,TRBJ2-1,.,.,TGTGCCAGCAAGGGGGGAGACCTCTCCTACAATGAGCAGTTCTTC,CASKGGDLSYNEQFF
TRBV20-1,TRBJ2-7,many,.,TGCAGTGCACGCGACTACCACGGGGGATCCGAGCAGTACTTC,CSARDYHGGSEQYF
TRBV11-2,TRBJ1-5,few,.,TGTGCCAGCAGCTTAGGGGGGGCTGGCCAGCCCCAGCATTTT,CASSLGGAGQPQHF
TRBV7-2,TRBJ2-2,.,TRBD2,TGTGCCAGCAGCTCAAGGGGGACTAGCGGGAGAAACACCGGGGAGCTGTTTTTT,CASSSRGTSGRNTGELFF
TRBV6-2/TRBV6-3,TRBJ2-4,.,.,TGTGCCAGCAGTCAGTTAGATACAGGGGCCAAAAACATTCAGTACTTC,CASSQLDTGAKNIQYF
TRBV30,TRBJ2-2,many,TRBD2,TGTGCCTGGACTGGACTAGCGGGCCGGCGGGAGCTGTTTTTT,CAWTGLAGRRELFF
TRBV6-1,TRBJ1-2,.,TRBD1,TGTGCCAGCAGTTATGGGACAGACTATGGCTACACCTTC,CASSYGTDYGYTF
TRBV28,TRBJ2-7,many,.,TGTGCCAGCACTCCAGGTGGCAGGGGATACGAGCAGTACTTC,CASTPGGRGYEQYF
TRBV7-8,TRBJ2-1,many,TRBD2,TGTGCCAGCAGCTTAGTTGGGACTCCCGAGGCTAGCGGATACAATGAGCAGTTCTTC,CASSLVGTPEASGYNEQFF
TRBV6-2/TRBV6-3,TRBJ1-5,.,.,TGTGCCAGCAGTGCCCCCGGGGTGACGAATCAGCCCCAGCATTTT,CASSAPGVTNQPQHF
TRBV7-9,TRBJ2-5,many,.,TGTGCCAGCAACTTAGATGGCAGCCAAGAGACCCAGTACTTC,CASNLDGSQETQYF
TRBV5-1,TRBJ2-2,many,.,TGCGCCAGCAGCCAAAACAGCTTCTCCACCGGGGAGCTGTTTTTT,CASSQNSFSTGELFF
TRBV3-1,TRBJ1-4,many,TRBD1,TGTGCCAGCAGCCAAGATCAGGGGGGTCTCTTTCCAACTAATGAAAAACTGTTTTTT,CASSQDQGGLFPTNEKLFF
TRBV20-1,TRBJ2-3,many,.,TGCAGTGCTAGAGCGCTAACTTTCAACACAGATACGCAGTATTTT,CSARALTFNTDTQYF
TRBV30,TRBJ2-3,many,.,TGTGCCTGGAGTGTTTCGGCGGCGGGGGATACGCAGTATTTT,CAWSVSAAGDTQYF
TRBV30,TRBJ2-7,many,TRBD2,TGTGCCTGGAGTGGGGGGGGCGAGCAGTACTTC,CAWSGGGEQYF
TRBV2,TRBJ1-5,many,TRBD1,TGTGCCAGCGGGACAGCCCGAAATCAGCCCCAGCATTTT,CASGTARNQPQHF
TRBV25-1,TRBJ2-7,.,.,TGTGCCAGCAGTGAATCCTACACAGCGTACGAGCAGTACTTC,CASSESYTAYEQYF
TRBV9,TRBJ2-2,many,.,TGTGCCAGCAGCGCTGCTTTCGGGGAGCTGTTTTTT,CASSAAFGELFF
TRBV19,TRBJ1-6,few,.,TGTGCCAGTAGCGCAGAGAGCTCCTATAATTCACCCCTCCACTTT,CASSAESSYNSPLHF
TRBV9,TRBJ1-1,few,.,TGTGCCAGCAGCGTAGTAAGTACGAACACTGAAGCTTTCTTT,CASSVVSTNTEAFF
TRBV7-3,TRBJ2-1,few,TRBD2,TGTGCCAGCAGCTCTACACCGGGACTAGGAGGGAGCTCCTACAATGAGCAGTTCTTC,CASSSTPGLGGSSYNEQFF
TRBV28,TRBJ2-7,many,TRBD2,TGTGCCAGCAGTTCCAGACTAGCGGGATTATACGAGCAGTACTTC,CASSSRLAGLYEQYF